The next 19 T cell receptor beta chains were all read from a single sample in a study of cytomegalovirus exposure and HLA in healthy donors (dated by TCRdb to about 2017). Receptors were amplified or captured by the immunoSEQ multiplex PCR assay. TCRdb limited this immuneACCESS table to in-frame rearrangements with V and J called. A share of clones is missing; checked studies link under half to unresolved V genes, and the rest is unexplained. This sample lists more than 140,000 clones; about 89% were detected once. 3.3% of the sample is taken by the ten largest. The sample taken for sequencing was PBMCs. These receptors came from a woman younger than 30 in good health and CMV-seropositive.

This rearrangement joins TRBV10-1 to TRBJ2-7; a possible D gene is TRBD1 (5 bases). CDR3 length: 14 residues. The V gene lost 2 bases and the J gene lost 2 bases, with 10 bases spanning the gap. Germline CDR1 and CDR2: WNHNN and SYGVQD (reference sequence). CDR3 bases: TGCGCCAGCAGTGAGGCCAGGGCGCCCTACGAGCAGTACTTC. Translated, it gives CASSEARAPYEQYF.

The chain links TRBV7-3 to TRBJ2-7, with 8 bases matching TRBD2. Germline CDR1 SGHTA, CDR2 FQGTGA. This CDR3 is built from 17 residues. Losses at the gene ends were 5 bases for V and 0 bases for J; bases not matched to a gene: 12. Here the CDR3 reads CASSLLSERENSYEQYF. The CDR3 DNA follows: TGTGCCAGCAGCCTTCTTTCCGAGCGGGAGAACTCCTACGAGCAGTACTTC.

The CDR3 reads CASSQTTTRTPAPQHF. The CDR3 nucleotides read TGTGCCAGCAGCCAAACTACGACGCGAACTCCCGCCCCCCAGCATTTT. The chain combines TRBV4-2 with TRBJ1-5; the D is unclear. The germline V and J ends were trimmed by 2 bases and 10 bases, with 21 bases remaining between them. This CDR3 is 16 amino acids long. Germline V gene lookup returns CDR1 LGHNA and CDR2 YNFKEQ.

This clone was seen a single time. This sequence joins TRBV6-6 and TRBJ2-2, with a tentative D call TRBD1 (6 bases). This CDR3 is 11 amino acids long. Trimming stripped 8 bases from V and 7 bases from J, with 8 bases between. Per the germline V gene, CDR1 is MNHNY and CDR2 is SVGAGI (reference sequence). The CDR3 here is CASQGGGELFF. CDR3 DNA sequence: TGTGCCAGCCAAGGGGGCGGGGAGCTGTTTTTT.

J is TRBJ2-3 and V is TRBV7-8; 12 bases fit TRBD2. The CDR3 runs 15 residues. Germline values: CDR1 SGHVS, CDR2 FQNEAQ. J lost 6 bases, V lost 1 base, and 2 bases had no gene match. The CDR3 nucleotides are TGTGCCAGCAGCTTAGGACTAGCGGGGGCGGATACGCAGTATTTT. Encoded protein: CASSLGLAGADTQYF.

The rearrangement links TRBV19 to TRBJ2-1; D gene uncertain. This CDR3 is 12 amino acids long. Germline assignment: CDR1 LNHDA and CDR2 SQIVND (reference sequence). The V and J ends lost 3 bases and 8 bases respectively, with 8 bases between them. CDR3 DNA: TGTGCCAGTAGTATTACAGATGATGAGCAGTTCTTC. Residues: CASSITDDEQFF.

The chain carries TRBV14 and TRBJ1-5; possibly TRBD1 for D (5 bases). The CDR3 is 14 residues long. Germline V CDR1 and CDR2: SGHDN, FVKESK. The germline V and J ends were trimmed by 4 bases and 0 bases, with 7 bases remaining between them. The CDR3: CASSPGGSNQPQHF. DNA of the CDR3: TGTGCCAGCAGCCCCGGGGGTAGCAATCAGCCCCAGCATTTT.

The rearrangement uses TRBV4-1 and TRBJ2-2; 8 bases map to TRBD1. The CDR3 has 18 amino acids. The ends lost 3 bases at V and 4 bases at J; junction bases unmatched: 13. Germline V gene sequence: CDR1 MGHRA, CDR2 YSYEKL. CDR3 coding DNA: TGCGCCAGCAGCCACCAACCAACCCAGGGGGCTAGCACCGGGGAGCTGTTTTTT. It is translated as CASSHQPTQGASTGELFF.

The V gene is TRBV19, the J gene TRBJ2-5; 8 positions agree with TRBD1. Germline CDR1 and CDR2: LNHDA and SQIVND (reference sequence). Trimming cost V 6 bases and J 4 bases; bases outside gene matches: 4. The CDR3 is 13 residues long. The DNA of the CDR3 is TGTGCCAGTAGCCGGGACAGGTCAGAGACCCAGTACTTC. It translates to CASSRDRSETQYF.

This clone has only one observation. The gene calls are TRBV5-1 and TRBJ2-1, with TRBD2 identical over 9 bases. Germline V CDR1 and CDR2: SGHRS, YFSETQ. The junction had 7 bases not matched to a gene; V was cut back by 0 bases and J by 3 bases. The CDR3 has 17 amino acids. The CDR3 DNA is TGCGCCAGCAGCTTGGTGGGCGGGAGGGCCCTCTACAATGAGCAGTTCTTC. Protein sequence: CASSLVGGRALYNEQFF.

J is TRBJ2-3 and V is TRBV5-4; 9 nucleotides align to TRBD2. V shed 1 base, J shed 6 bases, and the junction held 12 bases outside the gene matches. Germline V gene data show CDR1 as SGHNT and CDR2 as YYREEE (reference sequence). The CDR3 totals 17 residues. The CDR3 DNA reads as TGTGCCAGCAGCTTGAAGTCGGGCGGGAGGGCACCGGATACGCAGTATTTT. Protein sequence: CASSLKSGGRAPDTQYF.

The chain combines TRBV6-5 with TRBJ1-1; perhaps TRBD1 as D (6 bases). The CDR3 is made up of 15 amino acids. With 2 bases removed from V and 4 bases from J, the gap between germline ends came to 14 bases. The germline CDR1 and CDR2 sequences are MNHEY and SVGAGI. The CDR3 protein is CASSYVPGGGTEAFF. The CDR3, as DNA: TGTGCCAGCAGTTACGTCCCGGGGGGCGGCACTGAAGCTTTCTTT.

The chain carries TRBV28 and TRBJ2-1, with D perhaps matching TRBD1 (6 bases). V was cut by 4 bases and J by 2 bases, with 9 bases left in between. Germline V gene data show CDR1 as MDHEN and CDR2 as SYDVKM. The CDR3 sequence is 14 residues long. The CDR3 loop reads CASSSQGTYNEQFF. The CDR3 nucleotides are TGTGCCAGCAGTTCCCAGGGGACCTACAATGAGCAGTTCTTC.

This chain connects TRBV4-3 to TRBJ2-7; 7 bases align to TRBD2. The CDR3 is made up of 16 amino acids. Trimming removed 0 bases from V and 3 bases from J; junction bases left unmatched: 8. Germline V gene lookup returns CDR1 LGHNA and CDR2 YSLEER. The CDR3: CASSQDVGRSYYEQYF. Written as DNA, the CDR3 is TGCGCCAGCAGCCAAGATGTCGGGAGGTCCTACTACGAGCAGTACTTC.

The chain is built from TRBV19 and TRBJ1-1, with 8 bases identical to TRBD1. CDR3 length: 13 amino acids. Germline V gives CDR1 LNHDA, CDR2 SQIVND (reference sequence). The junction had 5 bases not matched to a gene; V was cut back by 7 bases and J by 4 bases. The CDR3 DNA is TGTGCCAGTATGCAGGGGGCGAGCACTGAAGCTTTCTTT. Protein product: CASMQGASTEAFF. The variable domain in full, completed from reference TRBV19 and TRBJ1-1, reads DGGITQSPKYLFRKEGQNVTLSCEQNLNHDAMYWYRQDPGQGLRLIYYSQIVNDFQKGDIAEGYSVSREKKESFPLTVTSAQKNPTAFYLCASMQGASTEAFFGQGTRLTVV.

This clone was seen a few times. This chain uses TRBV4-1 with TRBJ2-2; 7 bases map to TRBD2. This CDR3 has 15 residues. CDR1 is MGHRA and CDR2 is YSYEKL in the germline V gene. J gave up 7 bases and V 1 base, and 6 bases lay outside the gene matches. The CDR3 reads CASSQGTSVGGELFF. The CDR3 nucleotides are TGCGCCAGCAGCCAAGGGACTAGTGTCGGCGGGGAGCTGTTTTTT.

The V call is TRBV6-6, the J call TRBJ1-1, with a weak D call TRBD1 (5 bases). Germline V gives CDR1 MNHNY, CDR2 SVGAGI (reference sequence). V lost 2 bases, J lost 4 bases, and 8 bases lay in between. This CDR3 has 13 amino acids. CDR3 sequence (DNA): TGTGCCAGCAGTTACGTTCAGGGCACTGAAGCTTTCTTT. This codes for CASSYVQGTEAFF.

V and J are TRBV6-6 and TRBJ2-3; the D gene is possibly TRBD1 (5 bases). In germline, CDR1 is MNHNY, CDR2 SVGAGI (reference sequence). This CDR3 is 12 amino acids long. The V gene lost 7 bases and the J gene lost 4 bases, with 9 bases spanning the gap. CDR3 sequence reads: CASTRTPDTQYF. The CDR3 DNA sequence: TGTGCCAGCACCCGGACACCAGATACGCAGTATTTT.

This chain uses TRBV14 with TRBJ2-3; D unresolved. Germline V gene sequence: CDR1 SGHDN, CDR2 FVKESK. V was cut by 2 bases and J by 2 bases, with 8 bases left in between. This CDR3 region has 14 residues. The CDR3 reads CASSQPAYTDTQYF. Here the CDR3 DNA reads TGTGCCAGCAGCCAACCCGCCTACACAGATACGCAGTATTTT.